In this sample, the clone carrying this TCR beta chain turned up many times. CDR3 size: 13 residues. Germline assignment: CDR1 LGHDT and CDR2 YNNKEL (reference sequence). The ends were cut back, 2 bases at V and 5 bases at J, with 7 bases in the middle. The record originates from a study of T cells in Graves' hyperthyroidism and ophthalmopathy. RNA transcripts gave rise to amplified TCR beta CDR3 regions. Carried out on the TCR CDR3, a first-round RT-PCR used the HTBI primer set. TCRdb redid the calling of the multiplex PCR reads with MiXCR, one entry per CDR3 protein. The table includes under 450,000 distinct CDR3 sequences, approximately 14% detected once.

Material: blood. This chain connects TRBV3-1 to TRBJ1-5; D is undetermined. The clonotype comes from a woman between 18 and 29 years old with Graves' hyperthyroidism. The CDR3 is CASSQFHDQPQHF. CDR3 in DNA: TGTGCCAGCAGCCAATTCCACGATCAGCCCCAGCATTTT.